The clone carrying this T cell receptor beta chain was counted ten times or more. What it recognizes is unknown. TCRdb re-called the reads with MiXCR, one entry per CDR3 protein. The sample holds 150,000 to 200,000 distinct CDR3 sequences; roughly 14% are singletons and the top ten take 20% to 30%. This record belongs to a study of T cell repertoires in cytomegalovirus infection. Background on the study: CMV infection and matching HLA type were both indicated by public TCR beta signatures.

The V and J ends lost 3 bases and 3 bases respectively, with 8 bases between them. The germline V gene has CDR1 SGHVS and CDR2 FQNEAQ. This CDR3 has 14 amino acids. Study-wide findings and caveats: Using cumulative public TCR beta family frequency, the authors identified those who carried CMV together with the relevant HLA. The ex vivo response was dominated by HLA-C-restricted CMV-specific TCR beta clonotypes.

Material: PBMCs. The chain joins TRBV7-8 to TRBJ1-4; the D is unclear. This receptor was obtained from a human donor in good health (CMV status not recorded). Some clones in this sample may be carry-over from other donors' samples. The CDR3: CASSFAESNEKLFF. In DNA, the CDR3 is TGTGCCAGCAGCTTCGCAGAATCTAATGAAAAACTGTTTTTT.